The 2 T cell receptor beta chains below all came from one sample that was sequenced in a study of T cells in tuberculosis (dated by TCRdb to 2016 to 2019). After being thawed and rested overnight, PBMC were stained with GMM-loaded CD1B tetramer, a Live/Dead dye and anti-CD3, and were then sorted on a FACS Aria II. C32 glucose monomycolate purified from Rhodococcus equi was loaded onto CD1B tetramers. The protocol used for the library was the immunoSEQ multiplex PCR assay. Drawn from immuneACCESS, this table holds only the in-frame rearrangements with V and J called that TCRdb kept. Clones are partly lost; checked studies trace under half to an unresolved V gene and leave the rest unexplained. The sample includes about 58,000 clones, with approximately 91% observed a single time. The top ten constitute 20% to 25% of the sample. The material sequenced was CD1b-GMM tetramer-negative cells sorted from PBMCs. In light of the paper, this sample's cell subset or site label describes: T cells not binding CD1B-GMM tetramer, sorted from same donor. The receptors shown here come from an adult woman with latent tuberculosis.

The chain employs TRBV7-8 and TRBJ2-1; D might be TRBD2 (5 bases). Trimming removed 3 bases from V and 8 bases from J, with 23 bases in between. This CDR3 contains 17 residues. Germline CDR1 is SGHVS and CDR2 is FQNEAQ. Here the CDR3 reads CASSFSRWSGSRDEQFF. The CDR3 DNA is TGTGCCAGCAGCTTTAGCAGGTGGAGTGGGAGTAGAGATGAGCAGTTCTTC.

This rearrangement joins TRBV5-1 to TRBJ2-4; D is undetermined. Germline V gene data show CDR1 as SGHRS and CDR2 as YFSETQ. Trimming stripped 0 bases from V and 0 bases from J, with 7 bases between. The CDR3 is 15 amino acids. The CDR3 sequence: CASSLGQLAKNIQYF. The DNA for the CDR3 is TGCGCCAGCAGCTTGGGGCAGTTAGCCAAAAACATTCAGTACTTC. Filled out from reference TRBV5-1 and TRBJ2-4, the complete variable domain reads KAGVTQTPRYLIKTRGQQVTLSCSPISGHRSVSWYQQTPGQGLQFLFEYFSETQRNKGNFPGRFSGRQFSNSRSEMNVSTLELGDSALYLCASSLGQLAKNIQYFGAGTRLSVL.